This TCR beta chain was identified in a study of blood T cell repertoires in COVID-19. Study details: In each case, the material was cDNA or gDNA derived from T cells, B-cell-depleted T cells, or PBMCs.

Libraries were prepared by immunoSEQ multiplex PCR; TCRdb keeps only in-frame clonotypes and omits some of them. The sample comprises under 250,000 clones, approximately 82% of which are singletons, and 3% to 4.5% rests with the top ten. This clone was seen once. Per germline, CDR1 ENHRY and CDR2 SYGVKD. V was cut by 0 bases and J by 1 base, with 6 bases left in between. The CDR3 spans 15 residues. Sequenced sample: peripheral blood. This receptor was obtained from a woman aged 80 or over with acute or convalescent COVID-19. The V call is TRBV10-3, the J call TRBJ2-2; no definite D call. CDR3 residues: CAISESGKNTGELFF. CDR3 sequence (DNA): TGTGCCATCAGTGAGTCGGGCAAGAACACCGGGGAGCTGTTTTTT.